In its sample, the clone carrying this T cell receptor beta chain was seen a few times. No antigen is known for it. This record comes from a study of human T cells and chemical hapten exposure. Findings and limits, study-wide: Once DPC sensitization occurred, TCRs above 1 in 1000 frequency showed no change.

TCRdb reprocessed the RACE reads via MiXCR and lists one record per CDR3 protein. The table lists under 70,000 distinct CDR3 sequences, over 9% of them singletons. As to time point: pre-sensitization, week 0. The treatment here: therapeutic diphenylcyclopropenone sensitization with weekly scalp DPC. The junction had 4 bases not matched to a gene; V was cut back by 3 bases and J by 2 bases. Looked up from germline, CDR1 is KGHSH and CDR2 is LQKENI. The CDR3 runs 15 residues. Material: whole blood, obtained in connection with sensitization to the hapten diphenylcyclopropenone (DPC). This TCR was recovered from a woman between 40 and 55 years old with alopecia areata. Some clones in this sample may be carry-over from other donors' samples. The V gene is TRBV18, the J gene TRBJ1-5, with TRBD1 matching over 7 bases. The CDR3 sequence is CASSPTGVGNQPQHF. The DNA for the CDR3 is TGTGCCAGCTCACCCACAGGGGTGGGCAATCAGCCCCAGCATTTT.